The clone carrying this T cell receptor (beta chain) was observed at least ten times. The antigen is undetermined. Germline loops: CDR1 SGDLS, CDR2 YYNGEE. V was trimmed by 7 bases and J by 1 base, leaving 9 bases between them. The CDR3 is 13 residues long. This sample is part of a study of T cell clones after liver transplantation. Assay used: immunoSEQ multiplex PCR; TCRdb lists only in-frame clones, some missing. The table includes about 51,000 clones, approximately 87% detected once. Notes on the study in general: Donor-reactive sequences fell more than third party-reactive ones, suggesting partial deletion. In two subjects, few donor cells limited the measurable donor-reactive repertoire.

The receptor's source is a human patient who received a liver transplant. The graft donor may have contributed some T cells. This chain joins TRBV9 and TRBJ1-5; weak D call: TRBD1 (6 bases). This specimen consisted of CD8+ T cells from blood, obtained 12 months after liver transplant. As DNA, the CDR3 is TGTGCCAGCGGGGGGGCGAGCAATCAGCCCCAGCATTTT. Translating it yields CASGGASNQPQHF. The complete variable domain, with remaining parts taken from reference TRBV9 and TRBJ1-5, reads DSGVTQTPKHLITATGQRVTLRCSPRSGDLSVYWYQQSLDQGLQFLIQYYNGEERAKGNILERFSAQQFPDLHSELNLSSLELGDSALYFCASGGASNQPQHFGDGTRLSIL.